This T cell receptor (beta chain) was retrieved from a study of identical twins. Study outcomes and limitations: Out-of-frame alpha sequences shared by twins showed excess low generation probability.

As to this clonotype: The antigen remains undetermined.

Germline CDR1 is SGHVS and CDR2 is FNYEAQ. This CDR3 contains 15 residues. V shed 4 bases and J shed 0 bases, with 12 bases lying between them. A single record per CDR3 protein comes from TCRdb applying MiXCR to the 5' RACE reads. The table includes about 190,000 distinct CDR3 sequences, about 15% detected once. The data were also submitted as part of a second study, on T cells expressing NK-cell markers. As reported in that work: Most of the eight sequenced donors were HCMV-seropositive; one was seronegative. Whether the expanded NKG2C+ T cell clones recognized HCMV remained unclear.

Sequenced sample: CD8+ T cells sorted from blood. The receptor's source is a woman younger than 35 in good health. The gene calls are TRBV7-6 and TRBJ2-5, with D possibly being TRBD1 or TRBD2 (5 bases each). The CDR3 spells CASSWGEGYQETQYF. For the CDR3, the DNA is TGTGCCAGCAGCTGGGGAGAGGGGTACCAAGAGACCCAGTACTTC. The full variable domain, in which reference TRBV7-6 and TRBJ2-5 provide the parts outside the CDR3, is GAGVSQSPRYKVTKRGQDVALRCDPISGHVSLYWYRQALGQGPEFLTYFNYEAQQDKSGLPNDRFSAERPEGSISTLTIQRTEQRDSAMYRCASSWGEGYQETQYFGPGTRLLVL.